Listed below are T cell receptor beta chains from one sample, sequenced in a study of T cells after yellow fever vaccination. TCRdb fed the 5' RACE reads into MiXCR, producing one record per CDR3 protein. The data hold about 200,000 distinct CDR3 sequences, with approximately 3.2% observed a single time. The sample in question was CD4+ T cells sorted from PBMCs, obtained 10 days after the yellow fever booster vaccination. These receptors all come from a man between 18 and 29 years old who received the YFV17D yellow fever vaccine. Both conserved end residues are part of each CDR3. A D gene is named only where the DNA matches it firmly. A clone size is listed for some rows: how often the clone was seen (once, few, many), or a class if it is expanded.

j_call clone_size d_call v_call cdr3_nt cdr3_aa
TRBJ1-1 many TRBD1 TRBV10-3 TGTGCCATCAGAAGGGACAGGGGGGAACCTGAAGCTTTCTTT CAIRRDRGEPEAFF
TRBJ2-5 - TRBD1 TRBV18 TGTGCCAGCTCACCACCGGGGACAGCCCAAGAGACCCAGTACTTC CASSPPGTAQETQYF
TRBJ2-1 - - TRBV6-5 TGTGCCAGTTACAAAGGGGGGTGGGACAATGAGCAGTTCTTC CASYKGGWDNEQFF
TRBJ1-4 few - TRBV5-1 TGCGCCAGCAGCCCCGGGGTAGGCAGAGAAAAACTGTTTTTT CASSPGVGREKLFF
TRBJ1-4 many - TRBV20-1 TGCAGTGCTGATAACAGGGTTGGGGAAAAACTGTTTTTT CSADNRVGEKLFF
TRBJ2-7 many - TRBV6-4 TGTGCCAGCAGTGGGCTTAACGAGCAGTACTTC CASSGLNEQYF
TRBJ2-5 few - TRBV5-6 TGTGCCAGCAGCTTGGACGGGGAGGGGGCCCAGTACTTC CASSLDGEGAQYF
TRBJ2-4 many TRBD2 TRBV27 TGTGCCAGCAGCCCCAGCGGGGGTCACGGGTACATTCAGTACTTC CASSPSGGHGYIQYF
TRBJ2-1 many - TRBV19 TGTGCCAGTACCACTCCAAACTCCTACAATGAGCAGTTCTTC CASTTPNSYNEQFF
TRBJ2-7 many TRBD1 TRBV5-4 TGTGCCAGCAGCCCTGGGACAGGGGGGAAGGAGCAGTACTTC CASSPGTGGKEQYF
TRBJ1-3 few - TRBV7-7 TGTGCTAGCAGCCCCTCCCCGGGGTCTGGAAACACCATATATTTT CASSPSPGSGNTIYF
TRBJ1-2 many - TRBV29-1 TGCAGCGTTCAAACAGAATCCTATGGCTACACCTTC CSVQTESYGYTF
TRBJ1-6 few - TRBV4-2 TGTGCCAGCAGCCAAGGGATACGGGACACCCTCCACTTT CASSQGIRDTLHF
TRBJ1-3 many - TRBV3-1 TGTGCCAGCAGCCGTCTTCATTCCGGGACGCCTAACTCTGGAAACACCATATATTTT CASSRLHSGTPNSGNTIYF
TRBJ2-1 many TRBD2 TRBV7-3 TGTGCCAGCAGCTCTCCCACCGGGACTAGCGGTAACAATGAGCAGTTCTTC CASSSPTGTSGNNEQFF
TRBJ2-1 many - TRBV4-3 TGCGCCAGCAGCCGGAGACCAAACTGGGATGAGCAGTTCTTC CASSRRPNWDEQFF
TRBJ2-5 few - TRBV6-2/TRBV6-3 TGTGCCAGCAGTTACGCGGAGACCCAGTACTTC CASSYAETQYF
TRBJ1-2 few - TRBV6-6 TGTGCCAGCAGTTACTCGTGGGACCGGGCTTCTGGCTACACCTTC CASSYSWDRASGYTF
TRBJ1-4 few - TRBV20-1 TGCAGTGCGACGGCGATGGGCCTCCATGAAAAACTGTTTTTT CSATAMGLHEKLFF
TRBJ2-2 many TRBD1 TRBV27 TGTGCCAGCAACCGACAGGGGGAAACCGGGGAGCTGTTTTTT CASNRQGETGELFF
TRBJ2-2 - - TRBV28 TGTGCCAGCCCACCGTCCACCCCCGGGGAGCTGTTTTTT CASPPSTPGELFF
TRBJ2-5 few - TRBV20-1 TGCAGTGCTAGCGGGGGCCGAGTGGAGACCCAGTACTTC CSASGGRVETQYF
TRBJ1-1 many - TRBV5-1 TGCGCCAGCAGCTCCATACCGCACACTGAAGCTTTCTTT CASSSIPHTEAFF
TRBJ2-1 many TRBD1 TRBV5-1 TGCGCCAGCAGCTTGGGGGGACAGGGTCGAAATGAGCAGTTCTTC CASSLGGQGRNEQFF
TRBJ2-6 - TRBD1 TRBV7-2 TGTGCCAGCAGCACCCAGGGGGCTGGGGCCAACGTCCTGACTTTC CASSTQGAGANVLTF
TRBJ2-5 many - TRBV12-3/TRBV12-4 TGTGCCAGCAGCTTAGGGGGGGGCGGAGAGACCCAGTACTTC CASSLGGGGETQYF
TRBJ2-5 many - TRBV5-1 TGCGCCAGCAGCTTCCCCCAGGCCCAAGAGACCCAGTACTTC CASSFPQAQETQYF
TRBJ2-7 - - TRBV7-2 TGTGCCAGCAGCTTAGAGACGGCGAAGCAGTACTTC CASSLETAKQYF
TRBJ2-3 many TRBD1 TRBV6-6 TGTGCCAGCAGCTACCCAGACAGGGGCACAGATACGCAGTATTTT CASSYPDRGTDTQYF
TRBJ1-1 many TRBD1 TRBV16 TGTGCCAGCAGCCACCTTGACAGGGGGCGGAGGAACACTGAAGCTTTCTTT CASSHLDRGRRNTEAFF
TRBJ1-2 - - TRBV30 TGTGCCTGGAGTGTAACCCTAGTAGGCTACACCTTC CAWSVTLVGYTF
TRBJ2-7 many TRBD2 TRBV19 TGTGCCAGTAGCCCCCAGCTCAGCGGGGACTACGAGCAGTACTTC CASSPQLSGDYEQYF
TRBJ2-1 few - TRBV27 TGTGCCAGCAAAACTTTCTACCCCAGGCATCATGAGCAGTTCTTC CASKTFYPRHHEQFF
TRBJ2-7 many - TRBV10-3 TGTGCCATCAGTGGCGTACAGGGAGAGCAGTACTTC CAISGVQGEQYF
TRBJ2-6 many - TRBV6-1 TGTGCCGGACGTGATTTTTCGGGGGCCAACGTCCTGACTTTC CAGRDFSGANVLTF
TRBJ1-2 many TRBD1 TRBV25-1 TGTGCCAGTGGACAGGCGTCTAACTATGGCTACACCTTC CASGQASNYGYTF
TRBJ1-6 many - TRBV7-9 TGTGCCAGCAGCCCAGGGAGTGCCTTAATTGGTTCACCCCTCCACTTT CASSPGSALIGSPLHF
TRBJ2-3 - - TRBV7-8 TGTGCCAGCAGCCATACTTCCGAGACGCAGTATTTT CASSHTSETQYF
TRBJ2-3 many - TRBV5-1 TGCGCCAGCAGACTGGGGCCCAGCCCTGGAGATACGCAGTATTTT CASRLGPSPGDTQYF
TRBJ1-1 many - TRBV3-1 TGTGCCAGCAGCCCCCGGGCAGGGATTGTTGAAGCTTTCTTT CASSPRAGIVEAFF
TRBJ2-3 few TRBD2 TRBV7-2 TGTGCCAGCGGGGCTAGCGGGGGTGTAGATACGCAGTATTTT CASGASGGVDTQYF
TRBJ2-1 many TRBD2 TRBV5-6 TGTGCCAGCAGCTTGATACGGGGGGATGAGCAGTTCTTC CASSLIRGDEQFF
TRBJ1-5 many - TRBV12-3/TRBV12-4 TGTGCCAGCAGTTTCTCACCTGCTTATAGCAATCAGCCCCAGCATTTT CASSFSPAYSNQPQHF
TRBJ2-5 - - TRBV2 TGTGCCAGCAGGAGGGGCGGCGGGGCAGCGGAGACCCAGTACTTC CASRRGGGAAETQYF
TRBJ2-5 - - TRBV4-3 TGCGCCAGCAGCCAAGCCTCAGGGACACTCCAAGAGACCCAGTACTTC CASSQASGTLQETQYF
TRBJ2-1 many TRBD1 TRBV7-2 TGTGCCAGCAGCTTAACCAGGGGGCCTTACAATGAGCAGTTCTTC CASSLTRGPYNEQFF
TRBJ1-6 few - TRBV5-1 TGCGCCACCTCCCCCTGGGGGCCGAATTCACCCCTCCACTTT CATSPWGPNSPLHF
TRBJ1-3 many - TRBV28 TGTGCCAGATCCCCGAGGTTTGGCCACACCATATATTTT CARSPRFGHTIYF
TRBJ2-5 few - TRBV7-2 TGTGCCAGCAGCTTAGTATCACTTCAGCAAGAGACCCAGTACTTC CASSLVSLQQETQYF
TRBJ1-1 few - TRBV18 TGTGCCAGCTCACCCCCGGATCAGGCCGAAGCTTTCTTT CASSPPDQAEAFF
TRBJ2-3 few - TRBV20-1 TGCAGTGCTAGAGATGGGAAGGGTCCGTTGCGCACAGATACGCAGTATTTT CSARDGKGPLRTDTQYF
TRBJ2-2 many TRBD2 TRBV20-1 TGCAGTGCTAGAAAGCCGGGACTAGCGGCGAACACCGGGGAGCTGTTTTTT CSARKPGLAANTGELFF
TRBJ2-1 - TRBD2 TRBV24-1 TGTGCCACCAGTACGGGGGGAAGGATAGATGAGCAGTTCTTC CATSTGGRIDEQFF
TRBJ2-7 - - TRBV6-2/TRBV6-3 TGTGCCAGCAGTTACACCGGCAGGACCTACGAGCAGTACTTC CASSYTGRTYEQYF
TRBJ2-5 few - TRBV9 TGTGCCAGCAGCCCCCATGGGGGCCGCGGGTCGGAGACCCAGTACTTC CASSPHGGRGSETQYF
TRBJ1-4 few TRBD1 TRBV27 TGTGCCAGCAGATCGCCGACAGGGGGGGGCGGAAAACTGTTTTTT CASRSPTGGGGKLFF
TRBJ2-1 few TRBD2 TRBV7-3 TGTGCCAGCAGCTATAGAGGACTAGCGGGTTTTGGCAATGAGCAGTTCTTC CASSYRGLAGFGNEQFF
TRBJ2-5 many - TRBV11-2 TGTGCCAGCAGCTTAAGAGCCCTCGGACAATCGGAGACCCAGTACTTC CASSLRALGQSETQYF